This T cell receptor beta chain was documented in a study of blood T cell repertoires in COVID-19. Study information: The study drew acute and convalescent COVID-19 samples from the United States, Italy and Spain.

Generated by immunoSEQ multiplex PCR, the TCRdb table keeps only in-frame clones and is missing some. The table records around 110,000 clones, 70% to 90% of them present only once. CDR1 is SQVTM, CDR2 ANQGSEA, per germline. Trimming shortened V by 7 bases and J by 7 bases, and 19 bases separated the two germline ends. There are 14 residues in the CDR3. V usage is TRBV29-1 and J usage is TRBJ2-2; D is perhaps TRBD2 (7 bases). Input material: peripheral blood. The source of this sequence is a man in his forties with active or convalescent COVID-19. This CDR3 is CSGVYGGLSGELFF. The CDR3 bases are TGCAGCGGTGTTTACGGGGGGCTGAGCGGGGAGCTGTTTTTT.